The next 8 T cell receptor beta chains were all read from a single sample in a study of T cell responses to AZD1222 COVID-19 vaccine. The method was immunoSEQ multiplex PCR; TCRdb's version includes in-frame clones alone and lacks a portion of them. In the table there are some 150,000 clones, less than 90% of which are singletons. Here the sequenced sample was peripheral blood, taken after recovery from COVID-19. The receptors derive from an adult who had recovered from COVID-19.

In its sample, this clone was seen once. The V and J genes are TRBV6-5 and TRBJ1-4; D is unresolved. Trimming left V 5 bases short and J 4 bases short, with 11 bases between. The germline V gene has CDR1 MNHEY and CDR2 SVGAGI. This CDR3 comprises 14 residues. Here the CDR3 DNA reads TGTGCCAGCAGTAGGCGAGCCGATAATGAAAAACTGTTTTTT. Protein product: CASSRRADNEKLFF.

This chain uses TRBV5-5 with TRBJ1-1; 7 nucleotides align to TRBD1. Germline assignment: CDR1 SGHKS and CDR2 YYEKEE (reference sequence). The V and J ends lost 4 bases and 4 bases, in that order; junction bases with no gene match: 10. CDR3 size: 15 residues. CDR3 DNA sequence: TGTGCCAGCAGCCCGTACTCAGGGGGGAGCACTGAAGCTTTCTTT. Translated: CASSPYSGGSTEAFF. Looking up the rest from reference TRBV5-5 and TRBJ1-1 gives the full variable domain: DAGVTQSPTHLIKTRGQQVTLRCSPISGHKSVSWYQQVLGQGPQFIFQYYEKEERGRGNFPDRFSARQFPNYSSELNVNALLLGDSALYLCASSPYSGGSTEAFFGQGTRLTVV.

V gene TRBV3-1 (or the pseudogene TRBV3-2) combines with J gene TRBJ1-6; D possibly corresponds to TRBD1 (6 bases). Trimming removed 5 bases from V and 0 bases from J, with 14 bases in between. CDR3 length equals 17 residues. The germline gives CDR1 LGHDT, CDR2 YNNKEL (reference sequence). The CDR3 loop is CASSSRDMSSYNSPLHF. In DNA, the CDR3 is TGTGCCAGCAGCAGCCGGGACATGAGCTCCTATAATTCACCCCTCCACTTT.

This sequence joins TRBV24-1 and TRBJ1-5; tentative D call: TRBD1 (6 bases). CDR3 length: 15 residues. V dropped 6 bases and J dropped 2 bases, with 13 bases sitting between them. CDR1 is KGHDR, CDR2 SFDVKD, per germline. The CDR3 DNA reads as TGTGCCACCAGTCCCAGGGGAAGGGGCAATCAGCCCCAGCATTTT. Translating gives CATSPRGRGNQPQHF.

The chain has TRBV27 and TRBJ2-7; D remains unclear. From germline, CDR1 is MNHEY and CDR2 SMNVEV (reference sequence). The germline V and J ends were trimmed by 6 bases and 5 bases, with 8 bases remaining between them. The CDR3 sequence is 11 residues long. The CDR3, as DNA: TGTGCCAGCAGCCACAAAAACGAGCAGTACTTC. This translates into CASSHKNEQYF.

V usage is TRBV6-5 and J usage is TRBJ1-3; D is undetermined. Germline V gives CDR1 MNHEY, CDR2 SVGAGI. The CDR3 spans 13 residues. V lost 8 bases to trimming and J lost 4 bases, with 12 bases between them. CDR3 bases: TGTGCCAGCCCCGTGCCCGCCGGAAACACCATATATTTT. Translated, it gives CASPVPAGNTIYF.

V gene TRBV28 combines with J gene TRBJ1-2, with D perhaps TRBD1 (5 bases). Trimming stripped 2 bases from V and 1 base from J, with 8 bases between. CDR1 and CDR2 (germline): MDHEN, SYDVKM. The CDR3 has 14 amino acids. In nucleotides, the CDR3 is TGTGCCAGCAGTTTAGCAGGGTTTAACTATGGCTACACCTTC. Amino acid sequence: CASSLAGFNYGYTF.

In its sample, this clone was seen a few times. The rearrangement links TRBV18 to TRBJ2-2; 7 bases map to TRBD1. This CDR3 is 15 amino acids long. The germline CDR1 and CDR2 sequences are KGHSH and LQKENI. The V gene end was trimmed by 0 bases and the J gene end by 6 bases; junction bases not matched to a gene: 4. The CDR3 DNA is TGTGCCAGCTCACCACCGGACAGGCAGGCCGGGGAGCTGTTTTTT. It codes for CASSPPDRQAGELFF.